The 17 T cell receptor beta chains below come from one sample, sequenced in a study of beta chain features in type 1 diabetes. Of the isolated RNA, all was reverse transcribed, and so the sequenced material was expressed TCRB transcripts. TCRdb keeps only in-frame clones here, not all; method: immunoSEQ multiplex PCR. The sample consists of around 500,000 clones, roughly an eighth of them appearing once. Sequenced sample: naive CD4+ T cells from blood. The origin of the receptors is a woman younger than 35 in good health.

The chain joins TRBV5-1 to TRBJ2-1; no reliable D call. The CDR3 is 13 amino acids. Deletions cut 2 bases from V and 7 bases from J, with 10 bases between. CDR1 SGHRS and CDR2 YFSETQ come from the germline V gene. The CDR3 DNA reads as TGCGCCAGCAGCTTTAGTAGTTCGAATGAGCAGTTCTTC. Amino acids: CASSFSSSNEQFF.

This chain connects TRBV18 to TRBJ2-7; the match to TRBD1 covers 7 bases. The CDR3 contains 15 residues. The V gene's germline CDR1 is KGHSH and CDR2 LQKENI. V lost 6 bases, J lost 2 bases, and 10 bases stayed unmatched. CDR3 sequence (DNA): TGTGCCAGCTCTCCCAGGACAGGCATCGCCTACGAGCAGTACTTC. It encodes CASSPRTGIAYEQYF.

In this sample, this clone turned up a few times. The sample contains more than one DNA sequence encoding this CDR3. The genes are TRBV5-1 and TRBJ2-3, with D unclear. The CDR3 extends over 14 amino acids. Germline loops: CDR1 SGHRS, CDR2 YFSETQ. V lost 0 bases to trimming and J lost 2 bases, with 7 bases between them. The CDR3 sequence is CASSLGLTTDTQYF. Written as DNA, the CDR3 is TGCGCCAGCAGCTTGGGGCTAACCACAGATACGCAGTATTTT.

The genes are TRBV27 and TRBJ1-4; 9 nucleotides align to TRBD1. Germline V CDR1 and CDR2: MNHEY, SMNVEV (reference sequence). With V trimmed by 1 base and J by 6 bases, 3 bases remained unmatched. CDR3 size: 15 residues. DNA for the CDR3: TGTGCCAGCAGTTTATTCGGGACAGGGTATGAAAAACTGTTTTTT. It translates to CASSLFGTGYEKLFF. Full variable domain (missing parts from reference TRBV27 and TRBJ1-4): EAQVTQNPRYLITVTGKKLTVTCSQNMNHEYMSWYRQDPGLGLRQIYYSMNVEVTDKGDVPEGYKVSRKEKRNFPLILESPSPNQTSLYFCASSLFGTGYEKLFFGSGTQLSVL.

In its sample, this clone was seen a few times. The chain combines TRBV5-4 with TRBJ1-2, with 7 bases fitting TRBD1. Germline CDR1 SGHNT, CDR2 YYREEE (reference sequence). Trimming cost V 3 bases and J 6 bases; bases outside gene matches: 11. The CDR3 covers 15 residues. In nucleotides, the CDR3 is TGTGCCAGCAGCTCAAGAACGGAGGGGGCGGATGGCTACACCTTC. This translates into CASSSRTEGADGYTF.

J is TRBJ2-1 and V is TRBV25-1; D unresolved. V was pared by 3 bases and J by 8 bases, with 11 bases between. This CDR3 has 13 residues. Germline V gene sequence: CDR1 MGHDK, CDR2 SYGVNS. CDR3 DNA: TGTGCCAGCAGTGAGCTCGGACGGGATGAGCAGTTCTTC. This encodes CASSELGRDEQFF.

V and J are TRBV20-1 and TRBJ2-7; weak D call: TRBD1 (5 bases). This CDR3 is 11 amino acids long. The V gene's germline CDR1 is DFQATT and CDR2 SNEGSKA (reference sequence). The CDR3 protein is CTQQDSYEQYF. The CDR3 nucleotides read TGCACTCAACAGGATTCCTACGAGCAGTACTTC.

The rearrangement uses TRBV5-1 and TRBJ2-5; TRBD1 or TRBD2 may be the D gene (5 bases each). V shed 4 bases and J shed 2 bases, with 15 bases lying between them. CDR3 length: 15 residues. The germline V gene encodes CDR1 SGHRS and CDR2 YFSETQ. The CDR3 spells CASSDQGSGQETQYF. The DNA of the CDR3 is TGCGCCAGCAGCGATCAGGGTTCGGGGCAAGAGACCCAGTACTTC.

About this clone itself: Other DNA sequences within the sample encode an identical CDR3. The chain employs TRBV7-9 and TRBJ2-7; no clear D gene. The CDR3 runs to 12 residues. V lost 2 bases and J 4 bases, leaving 6 bases between the germline ends. In germline, CDR1 is SEHNR, CDR2 FQNEAQ (reference sequence). The CDR3 spells CASSLTGYEQYV. In DNA form, the CDR3 reads TGTGCCAGCAGCTTAACGGGTTACGAGCAGTACGTC.

The chain carries TRBV7-3 and TRBJ2-3; no definite D call. CDR3 length equals 15 residues. The germline V gene encodes CDR1 SGHTA and CDR2 FQGTGA. The V end was cut by 2 bases, the J end by 3 bases, with 12 bases between. The CDR3 DNA sequence: TGTGCCAGCAGCTTAGGCCATGCGCTAACAGATACGCAGTATTTT. Translated, it gives CASSLGHALTDTQYF.

The chain employs TRBV29-1 and TRBJ2-5; 7 bases align to TRBD2. This CDR3 comprises 15 residues. V was pared by 4 bases and J by 5 bases, with 13 bases of the junction left unmatched. Germline loops: CDR1 SQVTM, CDR2 ANQGSEA. This CDR3 is CSVVRSLARMETQYF. CDR3 sequence (DNA): TGCAGCGTTGTCCGATCACTAGCGAGGATGGAGACCCAGTACTTC.

This clone is a singleton in its sample. The rearrangement joins TRBV4-3 to TRBJ2-6; D possibly corresponds to TRBD1 (6 bases). Trimming removed 3 bases from V and 4 bases from J, with 13 bases in between. The CDR3 loop spans 16 amino acids. The germline CDR1 and CDR2 sequences are LGHNA and YSLEER. The CDR3 region has the DNA TGCGCCAGCAGCCACCTACAGGGCGTGGGGGCCAACGTCCTGACTTTC. It yields the protein CASSHLQGVGANVLTF.

The chain combines TRBV5-1 with TRBJ1-2, with 10 positions matching TRBD1. The CDR3 totals 17 residues. The V gene's germline CDR1 is SGHRS and CDR2 YFSETQ. With 1 base clipped from V and 8 bases from J, the junction kept 14 bases outside the gene matches. The CDR3 coding sequence is TGCGCCAGCAGCTTGATAGGACAGGGGGTTTTGTGGAACGGCTACACCTTC. Its translation is CASSLIGQGVLWNGYTF.

V is TRBV30 and J is TRBJ2-3; D is ambiguous. Per germline, CDR1 GTSNPN and CDR2 SVGIG (reference sequence). This CDR3 spans 15 amino acids. Trimming removed 7 bases from V and 0 bases from J, with 17 bases in between. CDR3 sequence reads: CASRARGTSTDTQYF. The CDR3 DNA sequence: TGTGCCTCTAGGGCCCGAGGTACTAGCACAGATACGCAGTATTTT.

This clone came up a few times. V is TRBV2 and J is TRBJ1-4; D gene uncertain. This CDR3 contains 12 residues. CDR1 and CDR2 from the germline V gene are SNHLY and FYNNEI. The germline V and J ends were trimmed by 6 bases and 8 bases, with 10 bases remaining between them. The CDR3 is CASRSVGEKLFF. The DNA for the CDR3 is TGTGCCAGCAGGTCGGTTGGAGAAAAACTGTTTTTT.

This clone was picked up a small number of times. This chain's CDR3 is CASSPTEDRLAKNIQYF. In DNA form, the CDR3 reads TGCGCCAGCAGCCCCACGGAAGACAGGTTAGCCAAAAACATTCAGTACTTC. V usage is TRBV5-1 and J usage is TRBJ2-4; possibly TRBD1 for D (6 bases). Trimming removed 4 bases from V and 0 bases from J, with 17 bases in between. The CDR3 length is 17 residues. Germline V gene lookup returns CDR1 SGHRS and CDR2 YFSETQ.

The J gene is TRBJ2-5, the V gene TRBV7-2, with D possibly matching TRBD2 (6 bases). CDR3 length: 15 residues. The germline V and J ends were trimmed by 5 bases and 3 bases, with 16 bases remaining between them. CDR1 is SGHTA and CDR2 is FQGNSA in the germline V gene. CDR3 loop: CASSPTPGLEETQYF. The CDR3 region has the DNA TGTGCCAGCAGCCCAACACCGGGACTTGAAGAGACCCAGTACTTC.